This T cell receptor beta chain was identified in a study of radiation and T cells in renal cell carcinoma. Time point reported: blood 4 weeks post-SBRT, at nephrectomy. Treatment noted: 15 Gy SBRT to primary tumor, nephrectomy 4 weeks later. Nephrectomy followed 15 Gy stereotactic body radiation by 4 weeks. The CDR3 spans 15 residues. Looked up from germline, CDR1 is SGHVS and CDR2 is FNYEAQ. The V gene end was trimmed by 4 bases and the J gene end by 4 bases; junction bases not matched to a gene: 5. Measured with immunoSEQ multiplex PCR; TCRdb has only the in-frame clones, and not every one. This sample has approximately 90,000 clones, with around four fifths found just once.

The TCR sequence derives from a man aged 45-60 years with renal cell carcinoma. The chain carries TRBV7-6 and TRBJ2-3, with TRBD1 matching over 10 bases. Specimen: blood, collected from a patient whose treatment included radiotherapy and nephrectomy. CDR3 protein: CASSSRQGAADTQYF. The CDR3, as DNA: TGTGCCAGCAGCTCCAGACAGGGGGCCGCAGATACGCAGTATTTT.